The rows below give T cell receptor beta chains drawn from one sample of a study of molecular identifiers for immune sequencing clone quantification. TCRdb itself ran the PCR reads through MiXCR, one entry per CDR3 protein. The table includes tens of thousands of distinct CDR3 sequences, about 18% detected once. Specimen: naive CD8+ T cells from blood, with Jurkat cell RNA spiked in. The receptor set was obtained from a human donor in good health. Some libraries in this study had Jurkat cell RNA spiked in. The CDR3 runs from the conserved cysteine through the conserved F or W. The order of the fields is clone size, V gene, D gene, J gene, CDR3 DNA, CDR3 protein. D genes are given only for firm matches. Clone size is not always given. Where it is, it says once, few, many or a class for expanded clones.

many	TRBV27	.	TRBJ2-7	TGTGCCAGCAGTTCTCCTTGGGAGTACGAGCAGTACTTC	CASSSPWEYEQYF
many	TRBV29-1	TRBD1	TRBJ1-1	TGCAGCGTTGTAGGGGGACAGCAGAGGGGAACTGAAGCTTTCTTT	CSVVGGQQRGTEAFF
many	TRBV7-2	TRBD1	TRBJ2-5	TGTGCCAGCAGCTTATGGTGGGGACAGGTGGGAGTGACCCAGTACTTC	CASSLWWGQVGVTQYF
many	TRBV13	TRBD1	TRBJ2-1	TGTGCCAGCAGCTTAGCGGGACAGGGTTACAATGAGCAGTTCTTC	CASSLAGQGYNEQFF
many	TRBV5-1	.	TRBJ2-7	TGCGCCAGCAGCTCCAGGACCTACGAGCAGTACTTC	CASSSRTYEQYF
many	TRBV6-1	.	TRBJ2-1	TGTGCCAGCAGGGAGAGCTCCTACAATGAGCAGTTCTTC	CASRESSYNEQFF
many	TRBV15	.	TRBJ2-4	TGTGCCACCAGCAGAGATCATAGGGGTGGGAACATTCAGTACTTC	CATSRDHRGGNIQYF
once	TRBV27	TRBD1	TRBJ2-7	TGTGCCAGCACCTCATTGGGACAGGGAGACGAGCAGTACTTC	CASTSLGQGDEQYF
.	TRBV6-1	TRBD1	TRBJ1-2	TGTGCCAGCAGACGGGACAGGGGGAACTATGGCTACACCTTC	CASRRDRGNYGYTF
few	TRBV28	.	TRBJ1-1	TGTGCCAGCAGTTCTGACAGTTGGAACACTGAAGCTTTCTTT	CASSSDSWNTEAFF
many	TRBV4-3	.	TRBJ2-1	TGCGCCAGCAGCCAAGATGTGGGACCGGCGGACGAGCAGTTCTTC	CASSQDVGPADEQFF
.	TRBV20-1	.	TRBJ2-1	TGCAGTGCTAGAGTTACTGCGGAAAACTACAATGAGCAGTTCTTC	CSARVTAENYNEQFF
.	TRBV28	TRBD2	TRBJ2-7	TGTGCCAGCAGATTTCGAGGACTAGTTAACTACGAGCGGTACTTC	CASRFRGLVNYERYF
many	TRBV9	.	TRBJ2-1	TGTGCCAGCGCCAGTCTCAATGAGCAGTTCTTC	CASASLNEQFF
many	TRBV7-6	TRBD1	TRBJ1-1	TGTGCCAGCAGCAGACAGGGGGGATCTGAAGCTTTCTTT	CASSRQGGSEAFF
.	TRBV5-1	TRBD1	TRBJ1-6	TGCGCCAGCAGCGATACAGGGGGGGCTTCACCCCTCCACTTT	CASSDTGGASPLHF
many	TRBV6-1	TRBD1	TRBJ2-7	TGTGCCAGCATGTGGGCCAGGGGGACCTACGAGCAGTACTTC	CASMWARGTYEQYF
.	TRBV4-3	.	TRBJ2-2	TGCGCCAGCAGCCAAGGCGGTCCAACTCACGCGAACACCGGGGAGCTGTTTTTT	CASSQGGPTHANTGELFF
many	TRBV15	TRBD1	TRBJ1-4	TGTGCCACCCTGGGACAGGGAGAGAGTGAAAAACTGTTTTTT	CATLGQGESEKLFF
many	TRBV7-3	TRBD1	TRBJ2-3	TGTGCCAGCAGCTTAACCGCGGACAGGGTGAAAGATACGCAGTATTTT	CASSLTADRVKDTQYF
few	TRBV4-3	TRBD2	TRBJ2-1	TGCGCCAGCAGCCAAGATATTATAGCGGGAGAGTTTAATGAGCAGTTCTTC	CASSQDIIAGEFNEQFF
many	TRBV5-5	.	TRBJ2-6	TGTGCCAGCAGCTTGCGAACTAGGGGATTCGTTACTGGGGCCAACGTCCTGACTTTC	CASSLRTRGFVTGANVLTF
many	TRBV6-1	.	TRBJ2-7	TGTGCCAGCAGGAACAGGGTAAAAGACTACGAGCAGTACTTC	CASRNRVKDYEQYF
.	TRBV7-9	.	TRBJ1-3	TGTGCCAGCAGCTTCCGGGACACCACATCATCTGGAAACACCATATATTTT	CASSFRDTTSSGNTIYF
few	TRBV7-3	TRBD1	TRBJ2-5	TGTGCCAGCAGCTTAAACCCAGGGGGCACAGAGACCCAGTACTTC	CASSLNPGGTETQYF
many	TRBV29-1	.	TRBJ2-3	TGCAGCGCGCTTTTGGGGGAGGCAGATACGCAGTATTTT	CSALLGEADTQYF
few	TRBV6-1	TRBD2	TRBJ2-5	TGTGTCAGCAGTGTGCCTAGCGGCCAAGTAGGTCGGACCCAGTACTTC	CVSSVPSGQVGRTQYF
many	TRBV5-1	TRBD1	TRBJ2-2	TGCGCCAGCAGCTTGGACAGGGGATACACCGGGGAGCTGTTTTTT	CASSLDRGYTGELFF
.	TRBV12-3/TRBV12-4	.	TRBJ2-4	TGTGCCAGCAGTTTACAGAAAAACATTCAGTACTTC	CASSLQKNIQYF
many	TRBV29-1	.	TRBJ1-1	TGCGGAGGGGGGGGGACTGAAGCTTTCTTT	CGGGGTEAFF
many	TRBV20-1	.	TRBJ2-7	TGCAGTGCTAAGAAACAGGGGGGGAGCTCCTACGAGCAGTACTTC	CSAKKQGGSSYEQYF
many	TRBV11-2	.	TRBJ1-5	TGTGCCAGCAGCCCGAACAGGGTTGGTCAGCCCCAGCATTTT	CASSPNRVGQPQHF
many	TRBV6-6	TRBD2	TRBJ2-7	TGTGCCAGCAGCTCCCGAGCAGCCACTAGCGGCCTATCCTACGAGCAGTACTTC	CASSSRAATSGLSYEQYF
few	TRBV4-3	.	TRBJ2-1	TGCGCCAGCAGCCAAGGGGGCAGGAGATACAATGAGCAGTTCTTC	CASSQGGRRYNEQFF
many	TRBV13	TRBD2	TRBJ2-5	TGTGCCAGCAGCCACGGGACTAGCGGGACCCAAGAGACCCAGTACTTC	CASSHGTSGTQETQYF
medium-sized	TRBV7-9	TRBD2	TRBJ2-7	TGTGCCAGCAGTCAGGGAGGGTACTACGAGCAGTACTTC	CASSQGGYYEQYF
many	TRBV7-6	.	TRBJ1-2	TGTGCCAGCAGCTTAGTAGTCGGGGACGGCTATGGCTACACCTTC	CASSLVVGDGYGYTF
.	TRBV23-1	.	TRBJ2-7	TGCGCCAGCAGTCACTACGAGCAGTACTTC	CASSHYEQYF
.	TRBV7-2	.	TRBJ2-2	TGTGCCAGCAGCTTAGGTGGGGCTGGGGAGCTGTTTTTT	CASSLGGAGELFF
many	TRBV20-1	.	TRBJ1-6	TGCAGTGCTAGAGATCTGGACGCACCCTATGATAATTCACCCCTCCACTTT	CSARDLDAPYDNSPLHF
many	TRBV20-1	TRBD1	TRBJ2-2	TGCAGTGCTAGAAGTGACAGGGAGAACACCGGGGAGCTGTTTTTT	CSARSDRENTGELFF
many	TRBV7-9	.	TRBJ2-7	TGTGCCAGCAGCTTAGCGCAGGGTCCGCCTCTCTACGAGCAGTACTTC	CASSLAQGPPLYEQYF
.	TRBV4-1	.	TRBJ2-3	TGCGCCAGCAGCCAAGACGATACGCAGTATTTT	CASSQDDTQYF
many	TRBV12-3/TRBV12-4	.	TRBJ2-1	TGTGCCAGCAGTTTATTTCTTTTGGGACATTACGAGAGCTCCTACAATGAGCAGTTCTTC	CASSLFLLGHYESSYNEQFF
many	TRBV6-5	.	TRBJ2-1	TGTGCCAGCAGTTACGGTCGGGAGCAGTTCTTC	CASSYGREQFF
many	TRBV28	.	TRBJ2-5	TGTGCCAGCACCGAGACAGGACCCCAAGAGACCCAGTACTTC	CASTETGPQETQYF
few	TRBV7-6	TRBD2	TRBJ2-1	TGTGCCAGCAGCTCCACCGGGACTAGCGGGAGGGCCTCGAGGAATGAGCAGTTCTTC	CASSSTGTSGRASRNEQFF
.	TRBV9	TRBD2	TRBJ2-7	TGTGCCAGCAGCGCTCCGACTAGCGGGAGTAGTGAGCAGTACTTC	CASSAPTSGSSEQYF
many	TRBV7-9	.	TRBJ1-3	TGTGCCAGCAACCAACACCTAAGGGATTTCTCTGGAAACACCATATATTTT	CASNQHLRDFSGNTIYF
many	TRBV27	.	TRBJ2-1	TGTGCCAGCAGTCCGGGAACCAGCTCCTACAATGAGCAGTTCTTC	CASSPGTSSYNEQFF
many	TRBV28	.	TRBJ1-1	TGTGCCAGCAGTTTTCGAGGGGGGTACACTGAAGCTTTCTTT	CASSFRGGYTEAFF
.	TRBV9	.	TRBJ2-5	TGTGCCAGCAGCGTAGGGGTCCTGTACCAAGAGACCCAGTACTTC	CASSVGVLYQETQYF